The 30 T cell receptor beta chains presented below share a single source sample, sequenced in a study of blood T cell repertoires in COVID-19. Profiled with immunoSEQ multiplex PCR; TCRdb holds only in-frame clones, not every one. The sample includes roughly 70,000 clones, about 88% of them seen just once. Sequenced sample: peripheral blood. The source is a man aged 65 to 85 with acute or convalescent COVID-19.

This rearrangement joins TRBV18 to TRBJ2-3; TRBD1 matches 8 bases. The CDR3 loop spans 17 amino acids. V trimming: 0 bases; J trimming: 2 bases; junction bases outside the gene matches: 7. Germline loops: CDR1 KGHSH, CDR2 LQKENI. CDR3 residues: CASSPPLEQGDTDTQYF. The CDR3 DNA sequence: TGTGCCAGCTCACCACCTCTGGAACAGGGGGACACAGATACGCAGTATTTT.

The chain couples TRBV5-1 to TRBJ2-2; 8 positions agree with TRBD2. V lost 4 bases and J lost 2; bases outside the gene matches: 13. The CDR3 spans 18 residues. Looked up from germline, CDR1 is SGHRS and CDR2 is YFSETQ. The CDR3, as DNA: TGCGCCAGCAGCATTTTATTAGCGGGGTTATTTAACACCGGGGAGCTGTTTTTT. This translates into CASSILLAGLFNTGELFF.

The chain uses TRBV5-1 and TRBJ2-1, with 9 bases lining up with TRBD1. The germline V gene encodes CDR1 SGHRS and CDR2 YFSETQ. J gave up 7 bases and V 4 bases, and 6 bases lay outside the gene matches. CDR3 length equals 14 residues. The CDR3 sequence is CASSQDRGVNEQFF. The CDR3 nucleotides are TGCGCCAGCAGCCAGGACAGGGGTGTGAATGAGCAGTTCTTC. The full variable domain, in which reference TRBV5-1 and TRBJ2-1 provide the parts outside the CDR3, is KAGVTQTPRYLIKTRGQQVTLSCSPISGHRSVSWYQQTPGQGLQFLFEYFSETQRNKGNFPGRFSGRQFSNSRSEMNVSTLELGDSALYLCASSQDRGVNEQFFGPGTRLTVL.

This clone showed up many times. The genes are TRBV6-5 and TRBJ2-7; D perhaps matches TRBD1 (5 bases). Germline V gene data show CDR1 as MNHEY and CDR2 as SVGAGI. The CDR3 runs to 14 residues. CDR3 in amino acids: CADAYRFSTYEQYF. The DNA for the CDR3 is TGTGCGGACGCCTACAGGTTCTCTACCTACGAGCAGTACTTC.

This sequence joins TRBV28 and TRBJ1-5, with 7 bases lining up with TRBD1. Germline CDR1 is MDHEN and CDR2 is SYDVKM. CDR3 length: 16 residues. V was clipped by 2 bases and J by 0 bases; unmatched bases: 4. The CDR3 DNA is TGTGCCAGCAGTTTAGGGACAGAGATTAGCAATCAGCCCCAGCATTTT. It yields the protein CASSLGTEISNQPQHF.

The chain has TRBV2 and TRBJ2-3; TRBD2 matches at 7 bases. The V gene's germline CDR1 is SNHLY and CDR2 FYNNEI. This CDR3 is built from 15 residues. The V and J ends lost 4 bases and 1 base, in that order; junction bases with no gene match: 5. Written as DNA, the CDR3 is TGTGCCAGCAGTGTACAAGCGGGGCGCACAGATACGCAGTATTTT. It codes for CASSVQAGRTDTQYF.

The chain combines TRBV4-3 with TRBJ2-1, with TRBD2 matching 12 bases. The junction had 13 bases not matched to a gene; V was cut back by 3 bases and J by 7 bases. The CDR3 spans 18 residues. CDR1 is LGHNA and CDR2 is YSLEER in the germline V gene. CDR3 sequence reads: CASSHPPPLAGGLNEQFF. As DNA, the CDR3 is TGCGCCAGCAGCCACCCGCCCCCACTAGCGGGGGGATTGAATGAGCAGTTCTTC.

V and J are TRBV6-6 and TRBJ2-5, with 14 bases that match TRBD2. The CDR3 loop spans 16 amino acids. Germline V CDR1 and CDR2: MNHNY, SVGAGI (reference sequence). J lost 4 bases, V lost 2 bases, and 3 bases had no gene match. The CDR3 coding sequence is TGTGCCAGCAGTTACCGACTAGCGGGGGGGCGAGAGACCCAGTACTTC. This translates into CASSYRLAGGRETQYF.

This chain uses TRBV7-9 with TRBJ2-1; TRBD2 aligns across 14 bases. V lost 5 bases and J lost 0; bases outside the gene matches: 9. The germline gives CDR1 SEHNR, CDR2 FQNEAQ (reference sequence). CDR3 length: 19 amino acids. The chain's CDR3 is CASSIGLAGGPSSYNEQFF. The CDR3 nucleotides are TGTGCCAGCAGCATTGGACTAGCGGGGGGCCCTAGCTCCTACAATGAGCAGTTCTTC.

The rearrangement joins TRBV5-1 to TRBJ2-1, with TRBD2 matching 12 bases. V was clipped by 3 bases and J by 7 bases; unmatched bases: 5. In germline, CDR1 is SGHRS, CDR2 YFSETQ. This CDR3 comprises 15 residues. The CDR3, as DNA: TGCGCCAGCAGCTATCTAGCGGGGGGGCTGAATGAGCAGTTCTTC. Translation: CASSYLAGGLNEQFF.

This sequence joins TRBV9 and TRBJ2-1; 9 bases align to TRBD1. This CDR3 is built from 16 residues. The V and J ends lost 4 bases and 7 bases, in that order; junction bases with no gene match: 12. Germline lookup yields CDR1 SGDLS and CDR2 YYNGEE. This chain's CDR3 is CASSKRTGTGLNEQFF. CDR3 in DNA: TGTGCCAGCAGCAAACGAACCGGGACAGGGCTGAATGAGCAGTTCTTC.

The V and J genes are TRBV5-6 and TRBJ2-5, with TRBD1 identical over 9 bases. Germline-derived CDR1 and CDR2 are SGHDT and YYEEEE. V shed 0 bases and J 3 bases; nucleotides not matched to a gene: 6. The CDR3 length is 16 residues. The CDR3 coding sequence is TGTGCCAGCAGCTTGGGGACAGGGGCCCATGAAGAGACCCAGTACTTC. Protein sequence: CASSLGTGAHEETQYF. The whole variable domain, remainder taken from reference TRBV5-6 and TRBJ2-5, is DAGVTQSPTHLIKTRGQQVTLRCSPKSGHDTVSWYQQALGQGPQFIFQYYEEEERQRGNFPDRFSGHQFPNYSSELNVNALLLGDSALYLCASSLGTGAHEETQYFGPGTRLLVL.

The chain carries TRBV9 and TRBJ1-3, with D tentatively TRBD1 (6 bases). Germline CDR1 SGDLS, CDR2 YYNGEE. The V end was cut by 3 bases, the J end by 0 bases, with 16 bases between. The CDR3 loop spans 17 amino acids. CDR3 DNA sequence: TGTGCCAGCAGCGACGGAGGACAGCCAAACTCTGGAAACACCATATATTTT. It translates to CASSDGGQPNSGNTIYF.

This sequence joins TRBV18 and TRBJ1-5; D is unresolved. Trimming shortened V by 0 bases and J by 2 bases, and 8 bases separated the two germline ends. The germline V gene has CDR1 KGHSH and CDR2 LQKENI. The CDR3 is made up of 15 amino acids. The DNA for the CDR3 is TGTGCCAGCTCACCACCGCCCGGGGGCAATCAGCCCCAGCATTTT. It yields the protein CASSPPPGGNQPQHF.

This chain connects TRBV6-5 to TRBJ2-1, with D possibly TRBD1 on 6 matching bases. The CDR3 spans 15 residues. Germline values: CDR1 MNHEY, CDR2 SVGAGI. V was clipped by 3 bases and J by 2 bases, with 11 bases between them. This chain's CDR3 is CASSYNRVPYNEQFF. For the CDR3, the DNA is TGTGCCAGCAGTTATAACAGGGTCCCCTACAATGAGCAGTTCTTC.

CDR3 protein: CASSPGQVQPQHF. The CDR3 DNA reads as TGTGCCAGCAGTCCCGGACAGGTTCAGCCCCAGCATTTT. The V and J genes are TRBV6-5 and TRBJ1-5; 7 positions match TRBD1. This CDR3 has 13 residues. J lost 6 bases, V lost 5 bases, and 4 bases had no gene match. Per germline, CDR1 MNHEY and CDR2 SVGAGI.

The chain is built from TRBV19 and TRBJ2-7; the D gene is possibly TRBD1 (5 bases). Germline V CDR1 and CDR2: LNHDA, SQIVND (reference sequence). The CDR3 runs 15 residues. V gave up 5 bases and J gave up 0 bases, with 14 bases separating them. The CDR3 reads CASSASTANSYEQYF. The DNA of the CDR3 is TGTGCCAGTAGTGCCTCGACAGCGAACTCCTACGAGCAGTACTTC.

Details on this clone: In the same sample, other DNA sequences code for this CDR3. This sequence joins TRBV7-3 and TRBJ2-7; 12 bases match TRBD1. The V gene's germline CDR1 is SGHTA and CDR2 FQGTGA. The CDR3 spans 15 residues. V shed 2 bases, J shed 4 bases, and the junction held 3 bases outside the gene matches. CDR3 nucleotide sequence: TGTGCCAGCAGCTTAGCGGGACAGGGGGCTTACGAGCAGTACTTC. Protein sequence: CASSLAGQGAYEQYF.

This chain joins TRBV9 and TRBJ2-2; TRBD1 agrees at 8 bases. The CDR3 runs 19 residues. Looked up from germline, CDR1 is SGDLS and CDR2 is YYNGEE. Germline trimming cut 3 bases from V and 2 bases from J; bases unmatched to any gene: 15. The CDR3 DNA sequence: TGTGCCAGCAGCGCAACATTCACTAGGGGACAGGAAAACACCGGGGAGCTGTTTTTT. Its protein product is CASSATFTRGQENTGELFF.

In DNA, the CDR3 is TGTGCCAGCAGCGCAGGACAGGGGGGAAGTAATGAAAAACTGTTTTTT. This gives the protein CASSAGQGGSNEKLFF. The chain joins TRBV5-4 to TRBJ1-4; 10 bases agree with TRBD1. This CDR3 comprises 16 residues. CDR1 is SGHNT, CDR2 YYREEE, per germline (reference sequence). V shed 4 bases, J shed 4 bases, and the junction held 7 bases outside the gene matches.

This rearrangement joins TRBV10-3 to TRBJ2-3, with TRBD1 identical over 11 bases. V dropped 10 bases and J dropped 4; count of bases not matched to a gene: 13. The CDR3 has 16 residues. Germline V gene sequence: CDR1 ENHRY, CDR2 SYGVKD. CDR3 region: CATRGWGQGDSDTQYF. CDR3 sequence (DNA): TGTGCCACCCGCGGGTGGGGACAGGGGGATTCAGATACGCAGTATTTT.

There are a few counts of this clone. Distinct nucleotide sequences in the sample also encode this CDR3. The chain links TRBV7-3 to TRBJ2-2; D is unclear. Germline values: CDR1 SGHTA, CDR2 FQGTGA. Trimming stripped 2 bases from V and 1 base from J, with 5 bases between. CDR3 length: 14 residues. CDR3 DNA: TGTGCCAGCAGCTTATCCCGGAACACCGGGGAGCTGTTTTTT. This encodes CASSLSRNTGELFF.

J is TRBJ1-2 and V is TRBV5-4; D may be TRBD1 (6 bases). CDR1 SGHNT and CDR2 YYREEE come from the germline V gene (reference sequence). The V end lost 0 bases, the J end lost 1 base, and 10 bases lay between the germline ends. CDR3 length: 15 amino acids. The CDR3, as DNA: TGTGCCAGCAGCTTGGGTAGGACAGATAACTATGGCTACACCTTC. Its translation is CASSLGRTDNYGYTF.

CDR3 protein: CASSAKLAGGPGETQYF. The CDR3 region has the DNA TGTGCCAGCAGTGCGAAGCTAGCGGGGGGGCCAGGAGAGACCCAGTACTTC. The chain combines TRBV6-1 with TRBJ2-5, with 12 bases lining up with TRBD2. V dropped 4 bases and J dropped 4; count of bases not matched to a gene: 10. CDR1 is MNHNS, CDR2 SASEGT, per germline. This CDR3 contains 17 residues.

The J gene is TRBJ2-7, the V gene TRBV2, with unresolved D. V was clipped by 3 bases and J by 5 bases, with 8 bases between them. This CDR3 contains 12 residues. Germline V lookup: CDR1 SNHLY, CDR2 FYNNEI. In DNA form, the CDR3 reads TGTGCCAGCAGTGATAGAGCTAACGAGCAGTACTTC. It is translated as CASSDRANEQYF.

For the CDR3, the DNA is TGTGCCAGCAAAAAGCCCGCACAGGGGGCTAAGGGCTACACCTTC. It encodes CASKKPAQGAKGYTF. The V call is TRBV6-5, the J call TRBJ1-2; 9 bases line up with TRBD1. V gave up 7 bases and J gave up 8 bases; unmatched junction bases: 14. CDR3 length: 15 amino acids. Germline V gives CDR1 MNHEY, CDR2 SVGAGI.

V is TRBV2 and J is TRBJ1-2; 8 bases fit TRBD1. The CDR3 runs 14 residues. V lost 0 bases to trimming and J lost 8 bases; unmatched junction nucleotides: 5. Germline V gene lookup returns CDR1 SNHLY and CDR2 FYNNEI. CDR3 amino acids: CASSEAGRGQGYTF. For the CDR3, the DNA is TGTGCCAGCAGTGAAGCCGGCAGGGGGCAGGGCTACACCTTC.

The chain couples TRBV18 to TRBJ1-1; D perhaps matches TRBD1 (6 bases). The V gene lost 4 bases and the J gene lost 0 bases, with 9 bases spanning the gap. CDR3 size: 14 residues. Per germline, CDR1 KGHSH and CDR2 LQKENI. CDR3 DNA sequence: TGTGCCAGCTCACTGGGACACCTGAACACTGAAGCTTTCTTT. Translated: CASSLGHLNTEAFF.

Here the CDR3 reads CAKTGGSPYGYTF. In DNA form, the CDR3 reads TGTGCCAAGACAGGGGGTTCTCCCTATGGCTACACCTTC. The gene calls are TRBV2 and TRBJ1-2; 9 nucleotides match TRBD1. In germline, CDR1 is SNHLY, CDR2 FYNNEI. J lost 4 bases, V lost 10 bases, and 7 bases had no gene match. This CDR3 contains 13 residues.

CDR3 DNA: TGTGCCAGCAGCTTGAGCACAGGTGGGTTGGGAGCTTTCTTT. Its translation: CASSLSTGGLGAFF. The chain is built from TRBV11-2 and TRBJ1-1; a weak D match, TRBD1 (5 bases). The CDR3 totals 14 residues. V lost 3 bases to trimming and J lost 10 bases, with 18 bases between them. CDR1 is SGHAT and CDR2 is FQNNGV in the germline V gene. Full variable domain (remainder filled in from reference TRBV11-2 and TRBJ1-1): EAGVAQSPRYKIIEKRQSVAFWCNPISGHATLYWYQQILGQGPKLLIQFQNNGVVDDSQLPKDRFSAERLKGVDSTLKIQPAKLEDSAVYLCASSLSTGGLGAFFGQGTRLTVV.